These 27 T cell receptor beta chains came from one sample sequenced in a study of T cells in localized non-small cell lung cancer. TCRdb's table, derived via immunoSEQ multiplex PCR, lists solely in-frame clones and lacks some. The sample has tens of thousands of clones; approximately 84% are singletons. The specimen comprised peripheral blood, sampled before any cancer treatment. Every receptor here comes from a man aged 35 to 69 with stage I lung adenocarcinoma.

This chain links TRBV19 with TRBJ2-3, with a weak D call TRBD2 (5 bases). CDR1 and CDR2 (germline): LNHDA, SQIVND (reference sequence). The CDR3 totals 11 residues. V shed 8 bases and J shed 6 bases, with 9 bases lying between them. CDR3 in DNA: TGTGCCAGTCAGGAGGTTGATACGCAGTATTTT. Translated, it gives CASQEVDTQYF. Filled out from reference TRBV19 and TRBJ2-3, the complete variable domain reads DGGITQSPKYLFRKEGQNVTLSCEQNLNHDAMYWYRQDPGQGLRLIYYSQIVNDFQKGDIAEGYSVSREKKESFPLTVTSAQKNPTAFYLCASQEVDTQYFGPGTRLTVL.

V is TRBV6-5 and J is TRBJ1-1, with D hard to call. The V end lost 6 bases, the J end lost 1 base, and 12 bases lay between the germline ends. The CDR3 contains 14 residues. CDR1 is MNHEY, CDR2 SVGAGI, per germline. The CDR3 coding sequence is TGTGCCAGCAGCTTTGGACGGCCGAACACTGAAGCTTTCTTT. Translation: CASSFGRPNTEAFF.

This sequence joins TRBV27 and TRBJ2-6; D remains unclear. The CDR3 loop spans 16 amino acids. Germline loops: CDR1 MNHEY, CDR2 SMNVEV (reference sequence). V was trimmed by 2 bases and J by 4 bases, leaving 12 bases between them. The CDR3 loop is CASSLDPRSGANVLTF. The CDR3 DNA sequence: TGTGCCAGCAGTTTAGATCCCAGATCCGGGGCCAACGTCCTGACTTTC.

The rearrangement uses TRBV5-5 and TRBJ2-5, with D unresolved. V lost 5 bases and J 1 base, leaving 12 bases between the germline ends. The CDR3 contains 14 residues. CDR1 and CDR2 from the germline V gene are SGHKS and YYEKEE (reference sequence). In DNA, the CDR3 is TGTGCCAGCAGATTGACTTTTACCCAAGAGACCCAGTACTTC. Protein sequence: CASRLTFTQETQYF.

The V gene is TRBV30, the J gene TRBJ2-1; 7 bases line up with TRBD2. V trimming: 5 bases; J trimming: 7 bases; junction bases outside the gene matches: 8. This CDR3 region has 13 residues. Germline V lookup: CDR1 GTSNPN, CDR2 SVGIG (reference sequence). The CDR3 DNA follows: TGTGCCTGGGACCGATCGGGGGGTAATGAGCAGTTCTTC. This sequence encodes CAWDRSGGNEQFF.

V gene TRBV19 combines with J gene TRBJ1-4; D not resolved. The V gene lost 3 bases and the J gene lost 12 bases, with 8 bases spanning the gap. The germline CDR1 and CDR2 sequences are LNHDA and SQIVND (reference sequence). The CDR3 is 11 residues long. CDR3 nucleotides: TGTGCCAGTAGTATGGCGGGAGAACTGTTTTTT. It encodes CASSMAGELFF.

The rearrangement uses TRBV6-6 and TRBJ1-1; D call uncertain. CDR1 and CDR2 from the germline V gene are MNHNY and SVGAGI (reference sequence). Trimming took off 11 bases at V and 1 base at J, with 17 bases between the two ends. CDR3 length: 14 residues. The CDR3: CAVKVDGRNTEAFF. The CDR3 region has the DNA TGTGCCGTTAAGGTGGACGGACGGAACACTGAAGCTTTCTTT.

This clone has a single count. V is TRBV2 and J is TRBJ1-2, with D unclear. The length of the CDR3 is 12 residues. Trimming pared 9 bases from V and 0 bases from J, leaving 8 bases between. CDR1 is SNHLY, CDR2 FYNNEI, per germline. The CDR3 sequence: CASAQSNYGYTF. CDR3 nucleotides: TGTGCCAGTGCTCAGTCTAACTATGGCTACACCTTC.

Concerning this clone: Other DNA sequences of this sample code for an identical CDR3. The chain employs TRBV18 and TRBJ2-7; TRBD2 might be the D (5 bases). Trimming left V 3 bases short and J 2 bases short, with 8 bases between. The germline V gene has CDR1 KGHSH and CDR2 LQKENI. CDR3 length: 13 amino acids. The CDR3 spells CASSPTGTYEQYF. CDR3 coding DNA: TGTGCCAGCTCACCGACGGGGACCTACGAGCAGTACTTC.

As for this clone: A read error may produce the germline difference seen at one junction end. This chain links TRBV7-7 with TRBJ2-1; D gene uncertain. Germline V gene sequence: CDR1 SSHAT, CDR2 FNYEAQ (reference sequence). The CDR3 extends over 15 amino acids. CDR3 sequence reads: CASSLGPESYNEQFF. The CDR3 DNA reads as TGTGCTAGCAGCTTAGGACCGGAATCCTACAATGAGCAGTTCTTC.

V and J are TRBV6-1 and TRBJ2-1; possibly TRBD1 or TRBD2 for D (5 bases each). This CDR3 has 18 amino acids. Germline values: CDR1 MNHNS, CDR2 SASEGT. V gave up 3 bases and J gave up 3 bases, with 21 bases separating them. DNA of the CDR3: TGTGCCAGCAGTGACCTGTTCCCCGTTTCGGGACGCTACAATGAGCAGTTCTTC. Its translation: CASSDLFPVSGRYNEQFF.

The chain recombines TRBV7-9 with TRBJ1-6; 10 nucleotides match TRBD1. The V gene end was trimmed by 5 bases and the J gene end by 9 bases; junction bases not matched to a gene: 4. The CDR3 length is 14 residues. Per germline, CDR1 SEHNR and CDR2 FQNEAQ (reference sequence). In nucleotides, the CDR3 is TGTGCCAGCAGCCTAAGGGACAGGGGTTCACCCCTCCACTTT. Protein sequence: CASSLRDRGSPLHF.

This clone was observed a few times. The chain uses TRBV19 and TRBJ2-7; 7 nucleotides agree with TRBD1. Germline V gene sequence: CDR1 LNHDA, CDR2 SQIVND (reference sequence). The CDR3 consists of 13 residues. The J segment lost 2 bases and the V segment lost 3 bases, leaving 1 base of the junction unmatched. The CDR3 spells CASSMDRTYEQYF. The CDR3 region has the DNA TGTGCCAGTAGTATGGACAGGACCTACGAGCAGTACTTC.

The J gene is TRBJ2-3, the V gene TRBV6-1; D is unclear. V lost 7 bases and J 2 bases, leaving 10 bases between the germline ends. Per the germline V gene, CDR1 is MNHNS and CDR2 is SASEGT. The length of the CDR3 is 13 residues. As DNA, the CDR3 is TGTGCCAGCACGCGCTCCTTCACAGATACGCAGTATTTT. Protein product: CASTRSFTDTQYF.

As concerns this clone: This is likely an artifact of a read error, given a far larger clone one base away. Here the CDR3 reads CAGSQVTGWDTEAFF. CDR3 DNA: TGTGCCGGCAGCCAAGTAACCGGGTGGGACACTGAAGCTTTCTTT. The chain is built from TRBV14 and TRBJ1-1; D unclear. The CDR3 is 15 amino acids. Looked up from germline, CDR1 is SGHDN and CDR2 is FVKESK.

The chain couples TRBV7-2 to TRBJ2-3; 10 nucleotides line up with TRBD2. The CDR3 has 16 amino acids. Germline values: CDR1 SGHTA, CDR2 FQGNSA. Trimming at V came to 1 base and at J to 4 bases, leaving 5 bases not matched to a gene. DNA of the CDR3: TGTGCCAGCAGCTTAGGGGGACTAGCGATTGCAGATACGCAGTATTTT. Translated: CASSLGGLAIADTQYF.

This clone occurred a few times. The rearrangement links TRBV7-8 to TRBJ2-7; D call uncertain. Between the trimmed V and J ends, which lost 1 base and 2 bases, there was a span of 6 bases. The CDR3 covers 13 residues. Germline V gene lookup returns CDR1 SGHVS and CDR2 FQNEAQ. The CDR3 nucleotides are TGTGCCAGCAGCTTAGTGGTAACCTACGAGCAGTACTTC. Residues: CASSLVVTYEQYF.

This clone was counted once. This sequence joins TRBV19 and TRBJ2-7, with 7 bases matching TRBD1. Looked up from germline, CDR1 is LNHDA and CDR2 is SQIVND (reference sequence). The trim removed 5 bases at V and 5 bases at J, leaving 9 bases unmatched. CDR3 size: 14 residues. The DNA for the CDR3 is TGTGCCAGTAGTCTTTCACAGGGGTCTAACGAGCAGTACTTC. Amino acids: CASSLSQGSNEQYF. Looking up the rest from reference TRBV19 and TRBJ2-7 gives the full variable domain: DGGITQSPKYLFRKEGQNVTLSCEQNLNHDAMYWYRQDPGQGLRLIYYSQIVNDFQKGDIAEGYSVSREKKESFPLTVTSAQKNPTAFYLCASSLSQGSNEQYFGPGTRLTVT.

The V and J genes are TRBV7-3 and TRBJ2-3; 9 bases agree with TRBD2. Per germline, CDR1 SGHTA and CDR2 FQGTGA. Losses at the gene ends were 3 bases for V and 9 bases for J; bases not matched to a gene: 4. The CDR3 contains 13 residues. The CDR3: CASSFTGTSTQYF. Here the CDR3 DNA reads TGTGCCAGCAGCTTTACCGGGACTAGCACGCAGTATTTT.

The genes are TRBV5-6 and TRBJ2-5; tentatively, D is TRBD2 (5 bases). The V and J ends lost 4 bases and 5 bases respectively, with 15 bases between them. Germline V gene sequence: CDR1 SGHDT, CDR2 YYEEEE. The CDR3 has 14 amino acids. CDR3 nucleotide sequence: TGTGCCAGCAGCCCGAGGGCCCTAACGGAGACCCAGTACTTC. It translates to CASSPRALTETQYF.

CDR3 in amino acids: CASSQSLNRGSNQPQHF. CDR3 nucleotide sequence: TGTGCCAGCTCGCAGAGCCTGAACAGGGGAAGCAATCAGCCCCAGCATTTT. The chain is built from TRBV18 and TRBJ1-5, with TRBD1 identical over 7 bases. The length of the CDR3 is 17 residues. The V gene's germline CDR1 is KGHSH and CDR2 LQKENI. Germline trimming cut 6 bases from V and 1 base from J; bases unmatched to any gene: 12.

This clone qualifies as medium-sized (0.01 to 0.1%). The CDR3 region is CASSFSQGLDEQFF. In DNA form, the CDR3 reads TGCGCCAGCAGCTTTAGCCAGGGTCTGGATGAGCAGTTCTTC. The V call is TRBV5-1, the J call TRBJ2-1, with a possible D match to TRBD1 (5 bases). The germline V gene has CDR1 SGHRS and CDR2 YFSETQ. V was trimmed by 2 bases and J by 8 bases, leaving 14 bases between them. This CDR3 contains 14 residues.

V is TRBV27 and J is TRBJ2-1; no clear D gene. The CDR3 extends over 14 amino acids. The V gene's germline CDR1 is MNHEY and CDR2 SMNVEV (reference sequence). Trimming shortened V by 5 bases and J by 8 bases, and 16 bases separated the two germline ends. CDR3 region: CASSRTLPRDEQFF. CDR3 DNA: TGTGCCAGCAGTCGGACCCTTCCCCGGGATGAGCAGTTCTTC.

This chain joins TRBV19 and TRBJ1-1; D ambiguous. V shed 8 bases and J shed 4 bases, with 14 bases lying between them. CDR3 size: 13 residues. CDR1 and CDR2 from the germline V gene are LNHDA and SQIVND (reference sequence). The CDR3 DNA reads TGTGCCAGTTCAACCCAGTGGGGCACTGAAGCTTTCTTT. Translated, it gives CASSTQWGTEAFF. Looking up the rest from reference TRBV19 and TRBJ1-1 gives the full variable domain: DGGITQSPKYLFRKEGQNVTLSCEQNLNHDAMYWYRQDPGQGLRLIYYSQIVNDFQKGDIAEGYSVSREKKESFPLTVTSAQKNPTAFYLCASSTQWGTEAFFGQGTRLTVV.

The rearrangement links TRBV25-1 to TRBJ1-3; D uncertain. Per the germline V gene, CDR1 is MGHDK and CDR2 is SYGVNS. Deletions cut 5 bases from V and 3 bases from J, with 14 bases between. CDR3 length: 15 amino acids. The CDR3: CASSSTRADGNTIYF. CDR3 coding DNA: TGTGCCAGCAGTAGTACAAGGGCAGATGGAAACACCATATATTTT.

CDR3 region: CASSRDRSTDTQYF. The CDR3, as DNA: TGCGCCAGCAGCCGGGACAGAAGCACAGATACGCAGTATTTT. The J gene is TRBJ2-3, the V gene TRBV10-1, with TRBD1 matching 7 bases. Trimming removed 6 bases from V and 0 bases from J; junction bases left unmatched: 3. From germline, CDR1 is WNHNN and CDR2 SYGVQD (reference sequence). The CDR3 extends over 14 amino acids.

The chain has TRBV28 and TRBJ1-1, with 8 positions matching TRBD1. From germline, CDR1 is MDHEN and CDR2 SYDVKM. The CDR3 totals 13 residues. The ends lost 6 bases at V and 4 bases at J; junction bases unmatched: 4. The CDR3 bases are TGTGCCAGCAGGATCACAGGGGGCACTGAAGCTTTCTTT. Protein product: CASRITGGTEAFF.